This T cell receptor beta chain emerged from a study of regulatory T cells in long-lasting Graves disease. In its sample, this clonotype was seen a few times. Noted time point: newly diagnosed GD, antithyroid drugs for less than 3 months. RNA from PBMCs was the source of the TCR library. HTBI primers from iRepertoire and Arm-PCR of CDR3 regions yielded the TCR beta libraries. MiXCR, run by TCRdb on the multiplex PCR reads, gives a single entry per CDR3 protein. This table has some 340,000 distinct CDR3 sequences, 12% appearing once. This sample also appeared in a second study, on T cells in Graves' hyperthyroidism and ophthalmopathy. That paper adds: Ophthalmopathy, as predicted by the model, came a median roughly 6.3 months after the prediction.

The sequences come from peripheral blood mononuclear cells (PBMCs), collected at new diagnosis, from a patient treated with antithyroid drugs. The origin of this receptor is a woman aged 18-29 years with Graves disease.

In DNA form, the CDR3 reads TGCAGTGCTAACCCCTCGAAGATCCTGCAAAACATTCAGTACTTC. Protein sequence: CSANPSKILQNIQYF. The chain combines TRBV20-1 with TRBJ2-4; D gene unclear. The V end was cut by 4 bases, the J end by 5 bases, with 18 bases between. Per germline, CDR1 DFQATT and CDR2 SNEGSKA (reference sequence). The CDR3 runs 15 residues.